This T cell receptor (beta chain) was obtained from a study of blood T cell repertoires in COVID-19. Unmatched junction bases numbered 9, after V lost 5 bases and J lost 5 bases. Germline V lookup: CDR1 SGHTA, CDR2 FQGNSA. This CDR3 contains 16 residues. Assay: immunoSEQ multiplex PCR; the TCRdb copy retains only in-frame clones and omits some. The data show 350,000 to 450,000 clones, roughly 87% seen once. The source material was PBMCs or T cells enriched from blood (not recorded which). This sequence was found in a woman between 45 and 60 years old who had recovered from COVID-19. The rearrangement joins TRBV7-2 to TRBJ2-2; 9 bases are shared with TRBD1. The CDR3 DNA is TGTGCCAGCAGCCCCCGGGACAGGGTCCGGACCGGGGAGCTGTTTTTT. Protein product: CASSPRDRVRTGELFF.